The present T cell receptor beta chain was sequenced within a study of PD-L1 blockade in urothelial cancer. Study summary: In about 2014, patients got going on atezolizumab, taking 1,200 mg intravenously every 3 weeks. Study-wide results and limits: At the 3-week point, tumor-associated blood clones expanded more in durable-benefit patients.

As regards this clone: Its antigen is unidentified.

Sample time point: pretreatment peripheral blood. Patients were living with locally advanced or metastatic urothelial carcinoma. Synthetic templates analogous to TCR were spiked into all PCRs individually. Clones were read by immunoSEQ multiplex PCR, and TCRdb kept only the in-frame ones, dropping some. This table holds 68,000 or so clones, roughly 79% found once. Sequences were derived from PBMCs, sampled around atezolizumab (anti-PD-L1) treatment. The source of this sequence is a man aged 65 to 85 with urothelial cancer.

This CDR3 reads CAWSVGVDQPQHF. The CDR3 DNA follows: TGTGCCTGGAGTGTGGGAGTGGATCAGCCCCAGCATTTT. This chain joins TRBV30 and TRBJ1-5; D not certain. CDR3 length equals 13 residues. Trimming cost V 0 bases and J 5 bases, with 8 bases left between them. CDR1 GTSNPN and CDR2 SVGIG come from the germline V gene (reference sequence).